The 20 T cell receptor beta chains listed next were all sequenced from one sample in a study of T cell responses to AZD1222 COVID-19 vaccine. Profiling relied on immunoSEQ multiplex PCR, and the TCRdb table lists in-frame clones only, not all of them. The table lists tens of thousands of clones, 86% of them singletons. The sequenced sample was peripheral blood, obtained on day 0 of AZD1222 vaccination. The receptors shown here come from an adult in good health.

The CDR3 bases are TGTGCCAGTAGTATCCGGGGGGGGCGGACCTATGGCTACACCTTC. Protein sequence: CASSIRGGRTYGYTF. The gene calls are TRBV19 and TRBJ1-2; the D gene is possibly TRBD1 (6 bases). Trimming took off 3 bases at V and 4 bases at J, with 15 bases between the two ends. The CDR3 runs to 15 residues. Germline CDR1 and CDR2: LNHDA and SQIVND (reference sequence).

This clone has only a few counts. This rearrangement joins TRBV28 to TRBJ1-5; D is undetermined. The CDR3 length is 15 residues. CDR1 and CDR2 from the germline V gene are MDHEN and SYDVKM. Trimming removed 1 base at V and 2 bases at J, with 9 bases between. The CDR3 spells CASSLSLAGNQPQHF. CDR3 sequence (DNA): TGTGCCAGCAGTTTATCACTTGCGGGCAATCAGCCCCAGCATTTT.

This clone was found once. This chain uses TRBV25-1 with TRBJ2-7, with D unresolved. CDR3 length: 15 amino acids. Germline values: CDR1 MGHDK, CDR2 SYGVNS. V dropped 0 bases and J dropped 5 bases, with 14 bases sitting between them. CDR3 bases: TGTGCCAGCAGTGAATATAAATCCCCCTCTAACGAGCAGTACTTC. It codes for CASSEYKSPSNEQYF.

The CDR3: CAWSVIGDRGYTF. The CDR3 DNA sequence: TGTGCCTGGAGTGTAATCGGGGACCGGGGCTACACCTTC. The chain couples TRBV30 to TRBJ1-2; TRBD1 is a possible D gene (5 bases). V lost 0 bases to trimming and J lost 8 bases, with 13 bases between them. The CDR3 totals 13 residues. Looked up from germline, CDR1 is GTSNPN and CDR2 is SVGIG (reference sequence).

The rearrangement links TRBV19 to TRBJ1-1; D not certain. Deletions cut 5 bases from V and 4 bases from J, with 11 bases between. This CDR3 is 13 amino acids long. CDR1 LNHDA and CDR2 SQIVND come from the germline V gene (reference sequence). CDR3 protein: CASSSAWTTEAFF. DNA of the CDR3: TGTGCCAGTAGTTCCGCGTGGACCACTGAAGCTTTCTTT.

The chain combines TRBV7-9 with TRBJ1-5, with D perhaps TRBD1 (6 bases). CDR3 length equals 14 residues. Germline V gene lookup returns CDR1 SEHNR and CDR2 FQNEAQ (reference sequence). V was shortened by 4 bases and J by 12 bases, with 19 bases between the two germline ends. Here the CDR3 reads CASSSGGRISVQHF. The CDR3 DNA reads as TGTGCCAGCAGCTCTGGGGGGCGGATTAGTGTCCAGCATTTT.

This chain joins TRBV11-2 and TRBJ1-6, with 9 bases identical to TRBD1. The germline V gene encodes CDR1 SGHAT and CDR2 FQNNGV. The CDR3 totals 15 residues. V gave up 7 bases and J gave up 6 bases; unmatched junction bases: 7. The CDR3 DNA follows: TGTGCCAGCACCCTAGGGACAGGGTTTAATTCACCCCTCCACTTT. It is translated as CASTLGTGFNSPLHF.

The rearrangement uses TRBV29-1 and TRBJ2-2; no clear D gene. Germline CDR1 SQVTM, CDR2 ANQGSEA. The CDR3 extends over 12 amino acids. V lost 4 bases and J 8 bases, leaving 11 bases between the germline ends. For the CDR3, the DNA is TGCAGCGTTGGTGGTCTCGGGGGGGAGCTGTTTTTT. Protein: CSVGGLGGELFF.

The rearrangement links TRBV14 to TRBJ1-2; D remains unclear. Germline V gene lookup returns CDR1 SGHDN and CDR2 FVKESK. The CDR3 is 13 amino acids. The ends were cut back, 0 bases at V and 4 bases at J, with 6 bases in the middle. The CDR3 reads CASSQDIFYGYTF. The CDR3 nucleotides read TGTGCCAGCAGCCAAGACATCTTCTATGGCTACACCTTC. Drawing the rest from reference TRBV14 and TRBJ1-2, the complete variable domain is EAGVTQFPSHSVIEKGQTVTLRCDPISGHDNLYWYRRVMGKEIKFLLHFVKESKQDESGMPNNRFLAERTGGTYSTLKVQPAELEDSGVYFCASSQDIFYGYTFGSGTRLTVV.

V gene TRBV19 combines with J gene TRBJ2-3, with TRBD1 matching over 10 bases. The CDR3 runs 13 residues. Germline V CDR1 and CDR2: LNHDA, SQIVND (reference sequence). Unmatched junction bases numbered 4, after V lost 10 bases and J lost 3 bases. The CDR3 bases are TGTGCCACCTCGGGACAGGGGACAGATACGCAGTATTTT. Residues: CATSGQGTDTQYF.

This chain uses TRBV4-1 with TRBJ2-1, with D perhaps TRBD2 (5 bases). Germline loops: CDR1 MGHRA, CDR2 YSYEKL. Trimming removed 0 bases at V and 7 bases at J, with 16 bases between. This CDR3 has 16 amino acids. CDR3 in amino acids: CASSQDRLPDPNEQFF. The CDR3 nucleotides read TGCGCCAGCAGCCAAGATAGACTACCCGACCCAAATGAGCAGTTCTTC.

Of note for this clone: Its ends do not fully match the called genes, so a read error is possible. V is TRBV15 and J is TRBJ1-1; D gene unclear. The CDR3 extends over 15 amino acids. The V gene's germline CDR1 is LNHNV and CDR2 YYDKDF (reference sequence). CDR3 DNA sequence: TGTGCCACCAGCAGAGGGGGATCGATGAACACTGAAGCTTCCTTT. Residues: CATSRGGSMNTEASF.

V gene TRBV14 combines with J gene TRBJ1-5; TRBD1 might be the D (6 bases). The germline V gene has CDR1 SGHDN and CDR2 FVKESK. This CDR3 region has 13 residues. With 3 bases removed from V and 9 bases from J, the gap between germline ends came to 12 bases. For the CDR3, the DNA is TGTGCCAGCAGCCATAAACAGGGCTGGCCCCAGCATTTT. Translation gives CASSHKQGWPQHF.

The chain is built from TRBV13 and TRBJ1-2; 8 bases are a match to TRBD1. The CDR3 is 14 residues long. V lost 0 bases, J lost 5 bases, and 2 bases stayed unmatched. Germline CDR1 and CDR2: PRHDT and FYEKMQ (reference sequence). CDR3 DNA: TGTGCCAGCAGCTTAGGCCAGGGGGCTTATGGCTACACCTTC. As protein: CASSLGQGAYGYTF.

J is TRBJ1-5 and V is TRBV28; TRBD1 might be the D (6 bases). Trimming removed 7 bases from V and 6 bases from J, with 16 bases in between. This CDR3 has 14 residues. Germline V gene sequence: CDR1 MDHEN, CDR2 SYDVKM. CDR3 sequence reads: CASNPAGAGQPQHF. In DNA, the CDR3 is TGTGCCAGCAACCCCGCGGGGGCCGGTCAGCCCCAGCATTTT.

This clone was recorded many times. The chain carries TRBV5-1 and TRBJ1-3, with 8 positions matching TRBD1. The length of the CDR3 is 14 residues. Germline-derived CDR1 and CDR2 are SGHRS and YFSETQ. After removal of 4 bases from V and 4 bases from J, the junction contained 4 bases not matched to a gene. CDR3 in DNA: TGCGCCAGCAGCACACAGGGGGAAGGAAACACCATATATTTT. Translating gives CASSTQGEGNTIYF.

This clone was observed a few times. V usage is TRBV14 and J usage is TRBJ2-1, with 10 positions matching TRBD2. Germline trimming cut 3 bases from V and 13 bases from J; bases unmatched to any gene: 15. The CDR3 is made up of 16 amino acids. From germline, CDR1 is SGHDN and CDR2 FVKESK. CDR3 DNA sequence: TGTGCCAGCAGCCAGAAACAAGCGGGGGGGCAGCACAATCAGTTCTTC. Translating gives CASSQKQAGGQHNQFF.

This chain links TRBV19 with TRBJ2-5, with 7 bases matching TRBD2. J was trimmed by 5 bases and V by 0 bases; bases with no gene match: 15. The CDR3 is 18 amino acids. The V gene's germline CDR1 is LNHDA and CDR2 SQIVND (reference sequence). CDR3 sequence reads: CASSIDVPTLRGGETQYF. Written as DNA, the CDR3 is TGTGCCAGTAGTATAGACGTCCCGACCTTGCGGGGAGGGGAGACCCAGTACTTC.

This clone was observed once. The CDR3 is CASSIDGTGTGDYGYTF. DNA for the CDR3: TGTGCCAGTAGTATAGATGGAACCGGGACAGGGGACTATGGCTACACCTTC. The chain combines TRBV19 with TRBJ1-2, with TRBD1 matching 10 bases. J gave up 3 bases and V 0 bases, and 7 bases lay outside the gene matches. The CDR3 covers 17 residues. The germline CDR1 and CDR2 sequences are LNHDA and SQIVND (reference sequence). Full variable domain (remainder filled in from reference TRBV19 and TRBJ1-2): DGGITQSPKYLFRKEGQNVTLSCEQNLNHDAMYWYRQDPGQGLRLIYYSQIVNDFQKGDIAEGYSVSREKKESFPLTVTSAQKNPTAFYLCASSIDGTGTGDYGYTFGSGTRLTVV.

This chain links TRBV7-9 with TRBJ1-4; 12 bases map to TRBD1. The length of the CDR3 is 17 residues. Trimming removed 5 bases from V and 8 bases from J; junction bases left unmatched: 12. Germline-derived CDR1 and CDR2 are SEHNR and FQNEAQ (reference sequence). The CDR3 sequence: CASSHVPGQGAFEKLFF. For the CDR3, the DNA is TGTGCCAGCAGCCACGTCCCGGGACAGGGGGCGTTCGAAAAACTGTTTTTT.